Listed below are T cell receptor beta chains from one sample, sequenced in a study of blood T cells in healthy people across ages. TCRdb re-called the 5' RACE reads with MiXCR, one entry per CDR3 protein. Counted here are a few hundred thousand distinct CDR3 sequences, about 52% occurring once; the ten biggest clones make up 51%. Sequenced sample: blood. The source is a man in his fifties or sixties in good health. Both conserved end residues are part of each CDR3. The D gene is left open where the match is weak. A clone size is listed for some rows: how often the clone was seen (once, few, many), or a class if it is expanded.

clone_size	v_call	d_call	j_call	cdr3_aa	cdr3_nt
.	TRBV12-3/TRBV12-4	TRBD1	TRBJ2-7	CASSPPGQGLTSYEQYF	TGTGCCAGCAGTCCACCGGGACAGGGCCTCACCTCCTACGAGCAGTACTTC
.	TRBV29-1	TRBD1	TRBJ2-2	CSAPSRTGHTGELFF	TGCAGCGCCCCCTCCCGGACAGGGCACACCGGGGAGCTGTTTTTT
.	TRBV20-1	.	TRBJ1-3	CSARRGSGNTIYF	TGCAGTGCAAGAAGGGGATCCGGAAACACCATATATTTT
.	TRBV5-1	TRBD1	TRBJ2-3	CASSLAVRGQGTDTQYF	TGCGCCAGCAGCTTGGCCGTACGAGGACAGGGGACAGATACGCAGTATTTT
.	TRBV29-1	.	TRBJ2-7	CSVDHVGPAWGEQYF	TGCAGCGTTGATCATGTTGGGCCAGCCTGGGGTGAGCAGTACTTC
.	TRBV7-2	TRBD2	TRBJ2-2	CASSLVAGGITGELFF	TGTGCCAGCAGCTTAGTAGCGGGGGGGATCACCGGGGAGCTGTTTTTT
few	TRBV6-6	TRBD2	TRBJ2-7	CAGSSGPGAQYF	TGTGCCGGATCTAGCGGCCCCGGGGCCCAGTACTTC
.	TRBV12-5	TRBD1	TRBJ2-5	CASTNGQGWGETQYF	TGTGCTAGTACGAACGGACAGGGTTGGGGAGAGACCCAGTACTTC
.	TRBV5-1	TRBD2	TRBJ2-3	CASSPGLEGGDTDTQYF	TGCGCCAGCAGCCCGGGACTAGAGGGAGGTGATACAGATACGCAGTATTTT
once	TRBV7-2	TRBD2	TRBJ2-7	CASHRSGRVREQYF	TGTGCCAGCCATCGTAGCGGGAGAGTACGCGAGCAGTACTTC
.	TRBV21-1	.	TRBJ1-1	CASSGWRGMNTEAFF	TGTGCCAGCAGCGGATGGAGAGGGATGAACACTGAAGCTTTCTTT
.	TRBV27	TRBD1	TRBJ1-2	CASSPGTGENYGYTF	TGTGCCAGCAGTCCCGGGACAGGAGAAAACTATGGCTACACCTTC
.	TRBV15	.	TRBJ2-5	CATSRDAGDFETQYF	TGTGCCACCAGCAGAGATGCTGGGGATTTCGAGACCCAGTACTTC
few	TRBV9	.	TRBJ2-7	CASSGRFDEQYF	TGTGCCAGCAGCGGACGGTTCGACGAGCAGTACTTC
few	TRBV10-3	TRBD2	TRBJ2-7	CAISESGLADEQYF	TGTGCCATCAGTGAGTCTGGACTAGCGGACGAGCAGTACTTC
many	TRBV20-1	TRBD1	TRBJ1-6	CSARGGQNNSPLHF	TGCAGTGCTAGAGGGGGACAGAATAATTCACCCCTCCACTTT
.	TRBV6-5	.	TRBJ2-6	CASSKLSGANVLTF	TGTGCCAGCAGTAAACTCTCTGGGGCCAACGTCCTGACTTTC
.	TRBV6-1	.	TRBJ1-2	CASSESTAYRGYTF	TGTGCCAGCAGTGAAAGCACAGCCTATAGGGGCTACACCTTC
.	TRBV25-1	.	TRBJ1-1	CASSEWGTEAFF	TGTGCCAGCAGTGAATGGGGCACTGAAGCTTTCTTT
few	TRBV20-1	.	TRBJ2-3	CSASRPTDTQYF	TGCAGTGCTAGTCGCCCTACAGATACGCAGTATTTT
many	TRBV7-2	.	TRBJ2-7	CASSVPRGYEQYF	TGTGCCAGCAGCGTGCCGCGAGGGTACGAGCAGTACTTC
many	TRBV4-2	.	TRBJ2-4	CASSQETGENIQYF	TGTGCCAGCAGCCAAGAGACGGGGGAAAACATTCAGTACTTC
few	TRBV6-4	.	TRBJ1-5	CASSDRVGQPQHF	TGTGCCAGCAGTGACAGGGTTGGACAGCCCCAGCATTTT
.	TRBV4-3	.	TRBJ2-7	CASSQIVGAGEQYF	TGCGCCAGCAGCCAGATCGTTGGGGCGGGCGAGCAGTACTTC
.	TRBV4-3	.	TRBJ2-2	CASSLDSRTGELFF	TGCGCCAGCAGCTTGGACTCCCGAACCGGGGAGCTGTTTTTT
.	TRBV10-3	TRBD2	TRBJ2-5	CAIRDSGRGKETQYF	TGTGCCATCAGGGATAGCGGGAGAGGAAAAGAGACCCAGTACTTC
few	TRBV2	.	TRBJ2-3	CASSLPSGLGTDTQYF	TGTGCCAGCAGCCTCCCCTCGGGACTCGGCACAGATACGCAGTATTTT
.	TRBV30	.	TRBJ2-1	CAWKPDPRGREQFF	TGTGCCTGGAAACCCGACCCCCGGGGTCGTGAGCAGTTCTTC
.	TRBV20-1	.	TRBJ2-1	CSANRDVYNEQFF	TGCAGTGCGAATCGGGACGTGTACAATGAGCAGTTCTTC
.	TRBV6-6	.	TRBJ1-1	CASSSIGVRGEAFF	TGTGCCAGCAGTTCAATTGGGGTTCGAGGTGAAGCTTTCTTT
many	TRBV4-3	.	TRBJ2-4	CASSPFGGELAKNIQYF	TGCGCCAGCAGCCCTTTCGGGGGCGAGCTAGCCAAAAACATTCAGTACTTC
.	TRBV28	TRBD1	TRBJ1-2	CASARGGANYGYTF	TGTGCCAGCGCGCGAGGGGGCGCTAACTATGGCTACACCTTC
.	TRBV7-9	.	TRBJ1-4	CASSSVIEKLFF	TGTGCCAGCAGCTCCGTCATAGAAAAACTGTTTTTT
few	TRBV2	TRBD1	TRBJ2-5	CASRTGVGETQYF	TGTGCCAGCAGGACAGGGGTCGGAGAGACCCAGTACTTC
.	TRBV6-5	TRBD2	TRBJ2-7	CASSLGLAGPEQYF	TGTGCCAGCAGCCTCGGACTAGCGGGACCCGAGCAGTACTTC
.	TRBV14	TRBD1	TRBJ2-6	CASSQFGTGQFSGANVLTF	TGTGCCAGCAGCCAGTTCGGGACAGGCCAATTCTCTGGGGCCAACGTCCTGACTTTC
many	TRBV10-3	TRBD2	TRBJ2-1	CATALASGNNEQFF	TGTGCCACCGCATTGGCTAGCGGAAACAATGAGCAGTTCTTC
few	TRBV28	TRBD2	TRBJ2-5	CASSLLGREGETQYF	TGTGCCAGCAGTTTATTAGGCAGGGAGGGGGAGACCCAGTACTTC
few	TRBV24-1	.	TRBJ1-2	CATSDRATASTGYGYTF	TGTGCCACCAGTGACCGAGCTACCGCTTCGACTGGGTATGGCTACACCTTC
few	TRBV27	.	TRBJ2-2	CASENGNTGELFF	TGTGCCAGCGAAAACGGGAACACCGGGGAGCTGTTTTTT
few	TRBV6-1	TRBD2	TRBJ2-4	CASNRLAADKNIQYF	TGTGCCAGCAACCGACTAGCGGCGGACAAAAACATTCAGTACTTC
.	TRBV6-6	TRBD1	TRBJ1-5	CASSYSGTGGRNQPQHF	TGTGCCAGCAGTTATTCCGGGACAGGGGGCAGGAATCAGCCCCAGCATTTT
few	TRBV7-2	TRBD1	TRBJ2-7	CASSLWTGLYEQYF	TGTGCCAGCAGCTTATGGACAGGCCTCTACGAGCAGTACTTC
once	TRBV5-1	.	TRBJ2-7	CASSRPPYEQYF	TGCGCCAGCAGCCGCCCCCCCTACGAGCAGTACTTC